This T cell receptor (beta chain) emerged from a study of cytomegalovirus exposure and HLA in healthy donors. Study overall: Previous work identified 120 million or so unique TCR beta sequences from 150 million to 200 million T cells. Regarding the study as a whole: It was around 160 TCR beta chains that were listed as cytomegalovirus-associated.

Germline V gene lookup returns CDR1 PRHDT and CDR2 FYEKMQ (reference sequence). This CDR3 region has 15 residues. As regards this clone: Antigen: not known.

Donors counted as nominally healthy when sampled, yet unrecorded immune exposures were likely. PCR amplification relied on 60 Vbeta primers (plus 13 Jbeta primers). Here immunoSEQ multiplex PCR was the method, and the copy in TCRdb shows in-frame clones only, minus some. Of about 180,000 clones listed, 65% to 90% were seen once; the top ten hold approximately 1.2%. V is TRBV13 and J is TRBJ2-5; 7 nucleotides line up with TRBD1. The DNA end favors TRBJ2-7, so the J call may be wrong. The sequence was collected from a girl aged 2 to 9 in good health and CMV-seropositive. The sequenced sample was PBMCs. The chain's CDR3 is CASSWAGTDLYEQYF. The CDR3 nucleotides are TGTGCCAGCAGCTGGGCCGGGACAGACCTCTACGAGCAGTACTTC.